The 29 T cell receptor beta chains below were found in one sample sequenced in a study of cytomegalovirus exposure and HLA in healthy donors. PCR used 60 Vbeta primers and 13 Jbeta primers. The data were produced by immunoSEQ multiplex PCR, yet TCRdb's version contains in-frame clones alone and is incomplete. The data show about 150,000 clones, about 75% seen once. Sequenced material: PBMCs. The receptors derive from a woman in her 30s in good health and CMV-seronegative.

This chain uses TRBV6-4 with TRBJ1-1; D gene unclear. Per germline, CDR1 MRHNA and CDR2 SNTAGT. CDR3 size: 14 residues. Trimming shortened V by 5 bases and J by 1 base, and 11 bases separated the two germline ends. CDR3 in amino acids: CASSYGMENTEAFF. CDR3 sequence (DNA): TGTGCCAGCAGTTACGGGATGGAGAACACTGAAGCTTTCTTT.

The chain couples TRBV29-1 to TRBJ2-2; TRBD2 agrees at 7 bases. Trimming took 4 bases from V and 7 from J; bases not matched to a gene: 9. CDR3 length equals 14 residues. Germline assignment: CDR1 SQVTM and CDR2 ANQGSEA. Written as DNA, the CDR3 is TGCAGCGTTGGTGCCGGGACTACCTTCGGGGAGCTGTTTTTT. This encodes CSVGAGTTFGELFF.

The chain links TRBV2 to TRBJ2-3; 7 nucleotides agree with TRBD1. Looked up from germline, CDR1 is SNHLY and CDR2 is FYNNEI. The length of the CDR3 is 15 residues. V lost 6 bases and J lost 2; bases outside the gene matches: 8. The CDR3 region has the DNA TGTGCCAGCAGAAAGGGACAGCTTACCACAGATACGCAGTATTTT. Translating gives CASRKGQLTTDTQYF.

With regard to this clone: Distinct nucleotide sequences in the sample also encode this CDR3. The chain joins TRBV6-6 to TRBJ1-2; 9 positions match TRBD1. The length of the CDR3 is 13 residues. Germline V lookup: CDR1 MNHNY, CDR2 SVGAGI (reference sequence). V lost 2 bases to trimming and J lost 6 bases; unmatched junction nucleotides: 1. The CDR3 coding sequence is TGTGCCAGCAGTTACCGGACAGGGGATGGCTACACCTTC. Its translation is CASSYRTGDGYTF.

The chain uses TRBV18 and TRBJ2-7, with 9 bases that match TRBD2. CDR1 is KGHSH and CDR2 is LQKENI in the germline V gene. This CDR3 spans 18 amino acids. Trimming at V came to 2 bases and at J to 0 bases, leaving 11 bases not matched to a gene. This chain's CDR3 is CASSPVGLAGALSYEQYF. The CDR3 DNA reads TGTGCCAGCTCACCAGTCGGCTTAGCGGGGGCCCTCTCCTACGAGCAGTACTTC.

This chain links TRBV6-5 with TRBJ2-1, with D possibly TRBD2 on 6 matching bases. Germline values: CDR1 MNHEY, CDR2 SVGAGI. The CDR3 has 11 residues. Trimming removed 10 bases at V and 6 bases at J, with 10 bases between. CDR3 protein: CATRDFNEQFF. Written as DNA, the CDR3 is TGTGCCACCCGGGACTTCAATGAGCAGTTCTTC.

This chain connects TRBV18 to TRBJ1-2, with TRBD1 identical over 10 bases. Germline V gene lookup returns CDR1 KGHSH and CDR2 LQKENI. The CDR3 length is 15 residues. V lost 1 base and J lost 7; bases outside the gene matches: 6. CDR3 bases: TGTGCCAGCTCACCACGACAGGGGGCTGACGGTGGCTACACCTTC. Translated: CASSPRQGADGGYTF.

The rearrangement links TRBV18 to TRBJ1-2; no firm D call. The CDR3 covers 13 residues. Germline assignment: CDR1 KGHSH and CDR2 LQKENI. Trimming pared 2 bases from V and 6 bases from J, leaving 10 bases between. Here the CDR3 DNA reads TGTGCCAGCTCACCAAATTTCGGGGATGGCTACACCTTC. Translation gives CASSPNFGDGYTF.

The chain combines TRBV5-1 with TRBJ2-7, with 9 bases matching TRBD1. The CDR3 sequence is 14 residues long. CDR1 is SGHRS and CDR2 is YFSETQ in the germline V gene. Trimming at V came to 2 bases and at J to 6 bases, leaving 6 bases not matched to a gene. The CDR3 DNA is TGCGCCAGCAGCTTCACGGACAGGGGAGGCGAGCAGTACTTC. Its protein is CASSFTDRGGEQYF.

This clone was observed once. The chain employs TRBV28 and TRBJ2-7; no clear D. The CDR3 has 13 amino acids. Germline V lookup: CDR1 MDHEN, CDR2 SYDVKM. With 0 bases removed from V and 2 bases from J, the gap between germline ends came to 5 bases. In nucleotides, the CDR3 is TGTGCCAGCAGTTTATGGGCCGCCTACGAGCAGTACTTC. It codes for CASSLWAAYEQYF.

The CDR3 coding sequence is TGTGCCAGCAGTGTCACGAAACAGGAATCTTTTAACTATGGCTACACCTTC. Amino acids: CASSVTKQESFNYGYTF. The genes are TRBV2 and TRBJ1-2; possibly TRBD1 for D (5 bases). The CDR3 loop spans 17 amino acids. Germline values: CDR1 SNHLY, CDR2 FYNNEI. The V and J ends lost 4 bases and 1 base respectively, with 19 bases between them. Looking up the rest from reference TRBV2 and TRBJ1-2 gives the full variable domain: EPEVTQTPSHQVTQMGQEVILRCVPISNHLYFYWYRQILGQKVEFLVSFYNNEISEKSEIFDDQFSVERPDGSNFTLKIRSTKLEDSAMYFCASSVTKQESFNYGYTFGSGTRLTVV.

V gene TRBV9 combines with J gene TRBJ2-1, with a possible D match to TRBD2 (6 bases). The CDR3 loop spans 15 amino acids. The germline V and J ends were trimmed by 4 bases and 8 bases, with 19 bases remaining between them. Germline V lookup: CDR1 SGDLS, CDR2 YYNGEE. CDR3 nucleotide sequence: TGTGCCAGCAGCATCCGGGGAGGAACTGTACATGAGCAGTTCTTC. It is translated as CASSIRGGTVHEQFF. Drawing the rest from reference TRBV9 and TRBJ2-1, the complete variable domain is DSGVTQTPKHLITATGQRVTLRCSPRSGDLSVYWYQQSLDQGLQFLIQYYNGEERAKGNILERFSAQQFPDLHSELNLSSLELGDSALYFCASSIRGGTVHEQFFGPGTRLTVL.

The chain is built from TRBV2 and TRBJ1-2, with D unresolved. V was shortened by 7 bases and J by 5 bases, with 11 bases between the two germline ends. CDR1 SNHLY and CDR2 FYNNEI come from the germline V gene. This CDR3 contains 12 residues. CDR3 region: CASKAAGYGYTF. The CDR3 nucleotides read TGTGCCAGCAAGGCTGCGGGATATGGCTACACCTTC.

This chain joins TRBV30 and TRBJ2-7; 11 bases are shared with TRBD1. V lost 6 bases, J lost 6 bases, and 4 bases stayed unmatched. CDR1 and CDR2 (germline): GTSNPN, SVGIG (reference sequence). The CDR3 is 12 residues long. The CDR3 DNA follows: TGTGCCTGCGGACAGGGGGCTGGCGAGCAGTACTTC. It yields the protein CACGQGAGEQYF.

The chain couples TRBV6-5 to TRBJ1-1; 7 nucleotides line up with TRBD1. CDR1 is MNHEY, CDR2 SVGAGI, per germline. There are 14 residues in the CDR3. The J segment lost 3 bases and the V segment lost 6 bases, leaving 7 bases of the junction unmatched. The chain's CDR3 is CASSPGGSDTEAFF. CDR3 in DNA: TGTGCCAGCAGCCCAGGGGGGAGCGACACTGAAGCTTTCTTT.

J is TRBJ2-1 and V is TRBV9; 11 nucleotides line up with TRBD1. The CDR3 loop spans 16 amino acids. The V segment lost 0 bases and the J segment 5 bases; nucleotides outside the gene matches: 4. The germline V gene has CDR1 SGDLS and CDR2 YYNGEE. This CDR3 reads CASSVAGQGGDNEQFF. CDR3 nucleotides: TGTGCCAGCAGCGTAGCGGGACAGGGGGGGGACAATGAGCAGTTCTTC.

The chain links TRBV6-5 to TRBJ1-2, with 9 bases fitting TRBD1. This CDR3 has 15 amino acids. CDR1 is MNHEY and CDR2 is SVGAGI in the germline V gene. V gave up 6 bases and J gave up 5 bases; unmatched junction bases: 10. CDR3: CASRKTGGVIYGYTF. The CDR3 DNA follows: TGTGCCAGCAGGAAGACAGGGGGGGTGATATATGGCTACACCTTC.

This clone was observed a handful of times. J is TRBJ1-4 and V is TRBV7-2, with 7 bases fitting TRBD1. V shed 5 bases and J 3 bases; nucleotides not matched to a gene: 0. The CDR3 is 13 residues long. Germline V gene lookup returns CDR1 SGHTA and CDR2 FQGNSA. The CDR3 spells CASSGTANEKLFF. In DNA, the CDR3 is TGTGCCAGCAGCGGGACAGCTAATGAAAAACTGTTTTTT.

The rearrangement uses TRBV2 and TRBJ2-5, with 10 nucleotides matching TRBD1. The CDR3 extends over 15 amino acids. V shed 6 bases and J 1 base; nucleotides not matched to a gene: 5. The germline V gene has CDR1 SNHLY and CDR2 FYNNEI. This CDR3 reads CASRPGTGAQETQYF. In DNA, the CDR3 is TGTGCCAGCAGACCCGGGACAGGGGCCCAAGAGACCCAGTACTTC.

This rearrangement joins TRBV28 to TRBJ2-7; 9 bases map to TRBD2. Trimming took 8 bases from V and 1 from J; bases not matched to a gene: 6. Per germline, CDR1 MDHEN and CDR2 SYDVKM. The CDR3 sequence is 14 residues long. The CDR3 protein is CASGGTSRSYEQYF. DNA of the CDR3: TGTGCCAGCGGGGGGACTAGCAGGTCCTACGAGCAGTACTTC.

In this sample, this clone turned up once. This chain uses TRBV9 with TRBJ1-5; perhaps TRBD1 as D (6 bases). Trimming stripped 2 bases from V and 0 bases from J, with 9 bases between. The germline V gene has CDR1 SGDLS and CDR2 YYNGEE. CDR3 length equals 15 residues. Here the CDR3 reads CASSVTGDSNQPQHF. The CDR3 coding sequence is TGTGCCAGCAGCGTGACAGGCGATAGCAATCAGCCCCAGCATTTT. The entire variable domain, with the rest obtained from reference TRBV9 and TRBJ1-5, is as follows: DSGVTQTPKHLITATGQRVTLRCSPRSGDLSVYWYQQSLDQGLQFLIQYYNGEERAKGNILERFSAQQFPDLHSELNLSSLELGDSALYFCASSVTGDSNQPQHFGDGTRLSIL.

The chain has TRBV20-1 and TRBJ1-2, with TRBD1 as a possible D gene (6 bases). Germline assignment: CDR1 DFQATT and CDR2 SNEGSKA (reference sequence). The CDR3 covers 11 residues. Trimming removed 7 bases at V and 8 bases at J, with 14 bases between. CDR3 DNA: TGCAGTGGGGGAGGGGGTGGCGGCTACACCTTC. Its translation: CSGGGGGGYTF.

This clone was picked up one time. The CDR3 region has the DNA TGTGCCAGCAGAGCACAGGGACAGGGGGTACTTTCCTACGAGCAGTACTTC. It yields the protein CASRAQGQGVLSYEQYF. The V call is TRBV2, the J call TRBJ2-7, with 11 positions matching TRBD1. Germline V lookup: CDR1 SNHLY, CDR2 FYNNEI. The CDR3 contains 17 residues. With 6 bases clipped from V and 1 base from J, the junction kept 11 bases outside the gene matches.

The chain recombines TRBV29-1 with TRBJ2-1; TRBD1 matches 7 bases. The CDR3 runs 16 residues. The junction had 10 bases not matched to a gene; V was cut back by 0 bases and J by 5 bases. Germline V gene lookup returns CDR1 SQVTM and CDR2 ANQGSEA. The CDR3 bases are TGCAGCGTTGAAGATCGGTGGGGGACAGTTAACAATGAGCAGTTCTTC. Residues: CSVEDRWGTVNNEQFF.

The chain links TRBV7-6 to TRBJ2-1; D is undetermined. The V gene lost 5 bases and the J gene lost 4 bases, with 6 bases spanning the gap. The CDR3 runs 12 residues. Germline CDR1 reads SGHVS; CDR2 reads FNYEAQ. The CDR3 is CASSARYNEQFF. The CDR3 region has the DNA TGTGCCAGCAGCGCTAGATACAATGAGCAGTTCTTC.

This clone was counted between two and nine times. V and J are TRBV2 and TRBJ1-3; 7 bases are a match to TRBD1. Trimming removed 6 bases from V and 2 bases from J; junction bases left unmatched: 4. There are 14 residues in the CDR3. Looked up from germline, CDR1 is SNHLY and CDR2 is FYNNEI. CDR3: CASRGDRAGNTIYF. The CDR3 coding sequence is TGTGCCAGCAGGGGAGACAGGGCTGGAAACACCATATATTTT. The full variable domain, completed using reference TRBV2 and TRBJ1-3, is EPEVTQTPSHQVTQMGQEVILRCVPISNHLYFYWYRQILGQKVEFLVSFYNNEISEKSEIFDDQFSVERPDGSNFTLKIRSTKLEDSAMYFCASRGDRAGNTIYFGEGSWLTVV.

This chain links TRBV5-5 with TRBJ1-5, with D perhaps TRBD1 (5 bases). This CDR3 is 17 amino acids long. The germline CDR1 and CDR2 sequences are SGHKS and YYEKEE (reference sequence). V was trimmed by 4 bases and J by 0 bases, leaving 17 bases between them. CDR3 residues: CASSRGYRFDSNQPQHF. For the CDR3, the DNA is TGTGCCAGCAGCCGAGGTTACAGGTTTGATAGCAATCAGCCCCAGCATTTT.

J is TRBJ1-1 and V is TRBV7-6; D is ambiguous. CDR3 length: 15 residues. Germline V CDR1 and CDR2: SGHVS, FNYEAQ. The V gene lost 5 bases and the J gene lost 0 bases, with 13 bases spanning the gap. Here the CDR3 reads CASSDTLMMNTEAFF. The CDR3 DNA sequence: TGTGCCAGCAGCGACACCTTAATGATGAACACTGAAGCTTTCTTT. Full variable domain (remainder filled in from reference TRBV7-6 and TRBJ1-1): GAGVSQSPRYKVTKRGQDVALRCDPISGHVSLYWYRQALGQGPEFLTYFNYEAQQDKSGLPNDRFSAERPEGSISTLTIQRTEQRDSAMYRCASSDTLMMNTEAFFGQGTRLTVV.

This chain links TRBV27 with TRBJ1-5; no definite D call. This CDR3 is built from 14 residues. CDR1 and CDR2 (germline): MNHEY, SMNVEV (reference sequence). The V end was cut by 6 bases, the J end by 1 base, with 10 bases between. The chain's CDR3 is CASRIRGSNQPQHF. The CDR3 DNA is TGTGCCAGCAGAATTCGGGGAAGCAATCAGCCCCAGCATTTT.